This T cell receptor beta chain is from a study of OX40 agonist ivuxolimab in advanced cancers. The study, taken as a whole, reports: The average count of expanded clones was higher among CD8+ T cells than among CD4+.

With regard to this clone: Its antigen is undetermined.

Germline-derived CDR1 and CDR2 are SGHTA and FQGNSA. V lost 5 bases and J 1 base, leaving 13 bases between the germline ends. The CDR3 is 15 residues long. Repertoires were generated with immunoSEQ multiplex PCR, while TCRdb's copy carries only in-frame clones and drops some. The repertoire consists of 82,000 or so clones, with 80% to 95% occurring once and the leading ten covering 1% to 1.3%. This chain connects TRBV7-2 to TRBJ2-3, with D possibly TRBD1 on 6 matching bases. Material: CD4+ or CD8+ T cells sorted from blood, obtained in a trial of the OX40 agonist ivuxolimab. This sequence originates from an adult with an advanced solid tumor such as melanoma, head and neck, liver or kidney cancer. The CDR3 reads CASSPDRFGTDTQYF. The CDR3 bases are TGTGCCAGCAGCCCGGACAGATTTGGCACAGATACGCAGTATTTT. The complete variable domain, with remaining parts taken from reference TRBV7-2 and TRBJ2-3, reads GAGVSQSPSNKVTEKGKDVELRCDPISGHTALYWYRQSLGQGLEFLIYFQGNSAPDKSGLPSDRFSAERTGGSVSTLTIQRTQQEDSAVYLCASSPDRFGTDTQYFGPGTRLTVL.